This T cell receptor (beta chain) came from a study of T cell repertoires in cytomegalovirus infection. Trimming shortened V by 5 bases and J by 7 bases, and 15 bases separated the two germline ends. Per the germline V gene, CDR1 is SGHVS and CDR2 is FNYEAQ. The CDR3 is 14 amino acids. This clonotype has ten or more counts. Its antigen is not known. One entry per CDR3 protein, called by TCRdb with MiXCR from the reads. This sample has 700,000 to 850,000 distinct CDR3 sequences; approximately 29% occur once, and the top ten carry under 15%. The TCR originated in a human donor in good health (CMV status not recorded). Some clones in this sample may be carry-over from other donors' samples. This chain connects TRBV7-6 to TRBJ2-1; possible D gene TRBD1, 6 bases. Source: cultured CD8+ T cells from PBMCs, taken from culture after CMV antigen stimulation. The CDR3 sequence: CASSLWAGVNEQFF. CDR3 DNA sequence: TGTGCCAGCAGCCTTTGGGCAGGGGTGAATGAGCAGTTCTTC.